The clone carrying this TCR beta chain was detected only a few times. Its target is unknown. This record comes from a study of T cells in narcolepsy. Study details: Enrolled donors included narcolepsy type 1 or type 2 patients and healthy controls. General study points: Autoreactive clone sequences were missing from some blood memory CD4+ repertoires. Autoreactive HCRT-specific and TRIB2-specific clonotypes were marked in same-patient CSF-versus-blood CD4+ comparisons.

CDR1 LGHNT and CDR2 FRNRAP come from the germline V gene. The CDR3 runs to 13 residues. V lost 2 bases and J lost 1, with 5 bases in between. Here immunoSEQ multiplex PCR was the method, and the copy in TCRdb shows in-frame clones only, minus some. The sample carries about 31,000 clones, just under 80% recorded once. V usage is TRBV12-5 and J usage is TRBJ1-1; no definite D call. The clonotype comes from a human donor with narcolepsy. The sequenced sample consisted of CD45RA- memory CD4+ T cells from PBMCs. The CDR3 DNA follows: TGTGCTAGTGGTTTGAACAGGAACACTGAAGCTTTCTTT. It encodes CASGLNRNTEAFF. Complete variable domain (other parts from reference TRBV12-5 and TRBJ1-1): DARVTQTPRHKVTEMGQEVTMRCQPILGHNTVFWYRQTMMQGLELLAYFRNRAPLDDSGMPKDRFSAEMPDATLATLKIQPSEPRDSAVYFCASGLNRNTEAFFGQGTRLTVV.